The present TCR beta chain was sequenced within a study of T cells in Graves' hyperthyroidism and ophthalmopathy. V gave up 3 bases and J gave up 7 bases, with 21 bases separating them. CDR3 length: 16 residues. Germline V gives CDR1 SGHTA, CDR2 FQGTGA. The study excluded patients with uncontrolled infection, other autoimmune disease, pregnancy or lactation. Diagnostic decisions used clinical symptoms, serum thyroxine and TRAb, thyroid ultrasound and orbital computed tomography. The CDR3 regions of TCR beta were amplified from RNA transcripts. Using the HTBI primer set, a first-round RT-PCR was run on the TCR CDR3. TCRdb reprocessed the multiplex PCR reads via MiXCR and lists one record per CDR3 protein. The sample includes hundreds of thousands of distinct CDR3 sequences, just under 45% of them seen just once.

The receptor's source is an adult man with Graves' disease, either hyperthyroidism or ophthalmopathy (not recorded which). The rearrangement joins TRBV7-3 to TRBJ1-2; a possible D gene is TRBD1 (6 bases). Source material: peripheral blood or thyroid tissue (not recorded which). DNA of the CDR3: TGTGCCAGCAGCTTGGGCCCTGAAGCTGCGACAGGTGGCTACACCTTC. Amino acids: CASSLGPEAATGGYTF. The full variable domain, completed using reference TRBV7-3 and TRBJ1-2, is GAGVSQTPSNKVTEKGKYVELRCDPISGHTALYWYRQSLGQGPEFLIYFQGTGAADDSGLPNDRFFAVRPEGSVSTLKIQRTERGDSAVYLCASSLGPEAATGGYTFGSGTRLTVV.